Shown below are 23 T cell receptor beta chains from a single sample sequenced in a study of T cell changes during pregnancy in multiple sclerosis. Here immunoSEQ multiplex PCR was the method, and the copy in TCRdb shows in-frame clones only, minus some. The sample carries 35,000 to 45,000 clones, roughly 90% recorded once. Sample: CD8+ T cells from peripheral blood mononuclear cells, taken in the first trimester of pregnancy. These receptors were obtained from a female donor with multiple sclerosis, enrolled in a pregnancy study.

J is TRBJ1-6 and V is TRBV11-2, with D maybe TRBD1 (6 bases). Trimming removed 5 bases at V and 17 bases at J, with 22 bases between. This CDR3 comprises 14 residues. CDR1 SGHAT and CDR2 FQNNGV come from the germline V gene. This CDR3 is CASSVGRGVGEVHF. The CDR3 DNA sequence: TGTGCCAGCAGCGTAGGCAGGGGTGTGGGTGAGGTCCACTTT.

This chain joins TRBV9 and TRBJ1-4, with a tentative D call TRBD1 (5 bases). V was clipped by 4 bases and J by 0 bases, with 10 bases between them. CDR3 length: 15 amino acids. CDR1 is SGDLS, CDR2 YYNGEE, per germline. The CDR3 sequence is CASSLGGSTNEKLFF. CDR3 bases: TGTGCCAGCAGCCTCGGGGGGTCAACTAATGAAAAACTGTTTTTT.

The rearrangement uses TRBV27 and TRBJ2-3; 9 bases align to TRBD2. The trim removed 6 bases at V and 6 bases at J, leaving 7 bases unmatched. The CDR3 runs 14 residues. CDR1 and CDR2 from the germline V gene are MNHEY and SMNVEV (reference sequence). The CDR3 bases are TGTGCCAGCAGAACAGGACTAGCGTCGGATACGCAGTATTTT. Residues: CASRTGLASDTQYF.

This clone was picked up many times. This chain links TRBV5-1 with TRBJ1-2, with a possible D match to TRBD1 (6 bases). The CDR3 covers 17 residues. V was cut by 2 bases and J by 4 bases, with 21 bases left in between. Germline CDR1 SGHRS, CDR2 YFSETQ. The DNA of the CDR3 is TGCGCCAGCAGCTTCAACCTTTGGACAGCCGTACTCTATGGCTACACCTTC. The encoded protein is CASSFNLWTAVLYGYTF.

The chain employs TRBV7-3 and TRBJ2-1, with 9 bases fitting TRBD1. This CDR3 is built from 15 residues. CDR1 is SGHTA, CDR2 FQGTGA, per germline. J lost 4 bases, V lost 3 bases, and 4 bases had no gene match. CDR3 residues: CASSFEQGAYNEQFF. CDR3 sequence (DNA): TGTGCCAGCAGCTTTGAACAGGGGGCATACAATGAGCAGTTCTTC.

The V gene is TRBV10-3, the J gene TRBJ1-1; tentatively, D is TRBD1 (5 bases). V was pared by 11 bases and J by 3 bases, with 13 bases between. The CDR3 loop spans 12 amino acids. CDR1 is ENHRY and CDR2 is SYGVKD in the germline V gene. CDR3 residues: CAAWGGYTEAFF. CDR3 DNA sequence: TGTGCCGCCTGGGGGGGGTACACTGAAGCTTTCTTT.

This chain connects TRBV5-4 to TRBJ1-1, with unresolved D. The V end lost 0 bases, the J end lost 7 bases, and 13 bases lay between the germline ends. Germline V gene lookup returns CDR1 SGHNT and CDR2 YYREEE (reference sequence). The CDR3 runs to 14 residues. The CDR3 nucleotides are TGTGCCAGCAGCTTGGGATCCGGTAATGATGAAGCTTTCTTT. Its protein is CASSLGSGNDEAFF.

The chain is built from TRBV7-3 and TRBJ2-1; D is possibly TRBD2 (5 bases). From germline, CDR1 is SGHTA and CDR2 FQGTGA. The CDR3 has 13 residues. Trimming shortened V by 5 bases and J by 4 bases, and 9 bases separated the two germline ends. The CDR3 reads CASSISGYNEQFF. The DNA for the CDR3 is TGTGCCAGCAGCATCTCGGGGTACAATGAGCAGTTCTTC.

This chain joins TRBV7-6 and TRBJ2-3, with TRBD2 identical over 7 bases. Per the germline V gene, CDR1 is SGHVS and CDR2 is FNYEAQ. The CDR3 length is 15 residues. J gave up 2 bases and V 5 bases, and 7 bases lay outside the gene matches. CDR3: CASSASGSDTDTQYF. CDR3 DNA sequence: TGTGCCAGCAGCGCTAGCGGCTCGGACACAGATACGCAGTATTTT. Filled out from reference TRBV7-6 and TRBJ2-3, the complete variable domain reads GAGVSQSPRYKVTKRGQDVALRCDPISGHVSLYWYRQALGQGPEFLTYFNYEAQQDKSGLPNDRFSAERPEGSISTLTIQRTEQRDSAMYRCASSASGSDTDTQYFGPGTRLTVL.

This chain uses TRBV5-1 with TRBJ1-4; D perhaps matches TRBD1 (6 bases). The CDR3 runs to 14 residues. Germline lookup yields CDR1 SGHRS and CDR2 YFSETQ. V lost 4 bases and J 8 bases, leaving 15 bases between the germline ends. Here the CDR3 reads CASSTSGTLEKLFF. The CDR3 nucleotides read TGCGCCAGCAGCACGAGCGGGACATTGGAAAAACTGTTTTTT.

The CDR3 sequence is CASSPYQETQYF. The CDR3 nucleotides are TGTGCCAGCAGCCCATACCAAGAGACCCAGTACTTC. V is TRBV11-2 and J is TRBJ2-5; D is unclear. There are 12 residues in the CDR3. Germline CDR1 is SGHAT and CDR2 is FQNNGV. V was pared by 5 bases and J by 0 bases, with 4 bases between.

The chain combines TRBV28 with TRBJ1-5; 10 positions agree with TRBD1. This CDR3 is built from 18 residues. CDR1 is MDHEN and CDR2 is SYDVKM in the germline V gene. V was clipped by 4 bases and J by 0 bases; unmatched bases: 9. The CDR3 region is CASSSRDRGQYSNQPQHF. As DNA, the CDR3 is TGTGCCAGCAGTTCCCGGGACAGGGGACAATATAGCAATCAGCCCCAGCATTTT.

The chain is built from TRBV7-3 and TRBJ2-1; 8 nucleotides agree with TRBD2. The CDR3 totals 14 residues. Germline V gene data show CDR1 as SGHTA and CDR2 as FQGTGA. The trim removed 5 bases at V and 7 bases at J, leaving 7 bases unmatched. The CDR3 reads CASSAGGASNEQFF. The CDR3 DNA is TGTGCCAGCAGCGCCGGGGGGGCGAGTAATGAGCAGTTCTTC.

The rearrangement links TRBV27 to TRBJ1-2, with D perhaps matching TRBD1 (5 bases). The CDR3 length is 13 residues. Germline lookup yields CDR1 MNHEY and CDR2 SMNVEV (reference sequence). The ends were cut back, 6 bases at V and 2 bases at J, with 10 bases in the middle. The CDR3 DNA reads TGTGCCAGCAGCCCGGACATGAACTATGGCTACACCTTC. Its protein product is CASSPDMNYGYTF.

V usage is TRBV6-1 and J usage is TRBJ1-1, with a possible D match to TRBD1 (5 bases). The CDR3 is 13 amino acids. CDR1 and CDR2 from the germline V gene are MNHNS and SASEGT. Trimming removed 7 bases from V and 4 bases from J, with 13 bases in between. Here the CDR3 DNA reads TGTGCCAGCACGGGGGTTGGGGTCACTGAAGCTTTCTTT. Encoded protein: CASTGVGVTEAFF.

This chain links TRBV10-1 with TRBJ2-5; unclear D gene. Per the germline V gene, CDR1 is WNHNN and CDR2 is SYGVQD (reference sequence). Trimming stripped 3 bases from V and 5 bases from J, with 4 bases between. The CDR3 consists of 11 residues. CDR3 sequence (DNA): TGCGCCAGCAGTGACGGGGAGACCCAGTACTTC. This gives the protein CASSDGETQYF.

The chain has TRBV7-9 and TRBJ2-7; TRBD1 aligns across 10 bases. V lost 6 bases to trimming and J lost 2 bases; unmatched junction nucleotides: 19. Germline-derived CDR1 and CDR2 are SEHNR and FQNEAQ (reference sequence). The CDR3 covers 19 residues. The CDR3 nucleotides are TGTGCCAGCAGTCTAGGGACCGGGGAGGAGGACAGGGGGACCTACGAGCAGTACTTC. As protein: CASSLGTGEEDRGTYEQYF.

This chain links TRBV7-2 with TRBJ2-1, with 8 bases that match TRBD2. Germline loops: CDR1 SGHTA, CDR2 FQGNSA. The CDR3 has 15 residues. The V and J ends lost 5 bases and 0 bases, in that order; junction bases with no gene match: 3. The CDR3 nucleotides read TGTGCCAGCAGCGTACGGGGGGGCTCCTACAATGAGCAGTTCTTC. The encoded protein is CASSVRGGSYNEQFF.

The chain combines TRBV30 with TRBJ1-2; 7 bases agree with TRBD1. CDR1 is GTSNPN, CDR2 SVGIG, per germline (reference sequence). The trim removed 0 bases at V and 5 bases at J, leaving 9 bases unmatched. The CDR3 length is 15 residues. The CDR3 DNA is TGTGCCTGGAGTGTAGAGCCAGGGGGATCTTATGGCTACACCTTC. Translating it yields CAWSVEPGGSYGYTF.

This clone was seen only once. V is TRBV7-9 and J is TRBJ2-1, with 9 bases lining up with TRBD1. Germline loops: CDR1 SEHNR, CDR2 FQNEAQ (reference sequence). The CDR3 loop spans 16 amino acids. V lost 5 bases to trimming and J lost 0 bases; unmatched junction nucleotides: 5. The CDR3 nucleotides read TGTGCCAGCAGCCGGACAGGGGCTAGCTCCTACAATGAGCAGTTCTTC. It translates to CASSRTGASSYNEQFF.

The chain recombines TRBV14 with TRBJ1-1; no clear D gene. The CDR3 is 16 amino acids. The V end was cut by 2 bases, the J end by 5 bases, with 18 bases between. Germline CDR1 and CDR2: SGHDN and FVKESK. CDR3 residues: CASSQWIRETPTEAFF. The CDR3 DNA reads TGTGCCAGCAGCCAATGGATTCGGGAAACTCCAACTGAAGCTTTCTTT.

The gene calls are TRBV2 and TRBJ2-3; D is unresolved. Germline V gene lookup returns CDR1 SNHLY and CDR2 FYNNEI. This CDR3 comprises 13 residues. V lost 6 bases and J lost 5, with 12 bases in between. CDR3 coding DNA: TGTGCCAGCAGGGAACGGGTAGGAGATACGCAGTATTTT. Protein sequence: CASRERVGDTQYF. The full variable domain, completed using reference TRBV2 and TRBJ2-3, is EPEVTQTPSHQVTQMGQEVILRCVPISNHLYFYWYRQILGQKVEFLVSFYNNEISEKSEIFDDQFSVERPDGSNFTLKIRSTKLEDSAMYFCASRERVGDTQYFGPGTRLTVL.

V gene TRBV6-5 combines with J gene TRBJ2-2, with unresolved D. Germline CDR1 is MNHEY and CDR2 is SVGAGI. V was shortened by 0 bases and J by 7 bases, with 15 bases between the two germline ends. CDR3 length: 16 residues. CDR3 protein: CASSYSWAGYIGELFF. The CDR3 region has the DNA TGTGCCAGCAGTTACTCTTGGGCAGGATACATCGGGGAGCTGTTTTTT.